The 8 T cell receptor beta chains in this list originate from one sample, sequenced in a study of blood T cell repertoires in COVID-19. Some clones are missing from TCRdb's copy, which holds only in-frame ones; the method was immunoSEQ multiplex PCR. The sample shows about 160,000 clones, roughly 87% of them seen only once. Sequenced: peripheral blood. The receptor set was obtained from a woman in her sixties who had recovered from COVID-19.

The chain combines TRBV3-1 (or the pseudogene TRBV3-2) with TRBJ1-1; TRBD1 agrees at 8 bases. The V gene's germline CDR1 is LGHDT and CDR2 YNNKEL (reference sequence). V lost 1 base and J lost 10; bases outside the gene matches: 2. CDR3 length equals 12 residues. The CDR3 is CASSQGQGAAFF. The CDR3 DNA follows: TGTGCCAGCAGCCAAGGTCAGGGGGCAGCTTTCTTT.

The chain joins TRBV15 to TRBJ2-2, with D perhaps TRBD2 (7 bases). CDR1 is LNHNV, CDR2 YYDKDF, per germline (reference sequence). The CDR3 consists of 14 residues. V was trimmed by 5 bases and J by 7 bases, leaving 14 bases between them. CDR3 amino acids: CATSGGGGVGELFF. In DNA, the CDR3 is TGTGCCACCAGCGGTGGGGGGGGCGTCGGGGAGCTGTTTTTT.

The CDR3 DNA reads TGTGCCAGCATCGGGACAGGCCTCCATTCACCCCTCCACTTT. This translates into CASIGTGLHSPLHF. The rearrangement links TRBV25-1 to TRBJ1-6, with TRBD1 identical over 8 bases. The length of the CDR3 is 14 residues. V dropped 7 bases and J dropped 8; count of bases not matched to a gene: 7. CDR1 is MGHDK and CDR2 is SYGVNS in the germline V gene.

This clone was detected a few times. The chain combines TRBV7-2 with TRBJ1-6, with 8 bases lining up with TRBD1. Per germline, CDR1 SGHTA and CDR2 FQGNSA. The CDR3 is 15 amino acids. Unmatched junction bases numbered 11, after V lost 6 bases and J lost 10 bases. The CDR3 coding sequence is TGTGCCAGCAGTGTTGACAGGGGTTGGGGGTCACCCCTCCACTTT. Translating it yields CASSVDRGWGSPLHF.

The chain links TRBV6-1 to TRBJ2-7; 7 bases map to TRBD1. The length of the CDR3 is 16 residues. With 2 bases clipped from V and 3 bases from J, the junction kept 10 bases outside the gene matches. CDR1 MNHNS and CDR2 SASEGT come from the germline V gene. The CDR3 sequence: CASSENSRTGLYEQYF. The CDR3 bases are TGTGCCAGCAGTGAAAATTCTAGGACAGGTCTCTACGAGCAGTACTTC.

The chain couples TRBV7-9 to TRBJ1-1, with D possibly being TRBD1 (6 bases). CDR3 size: 13 residues. V lost 3 bases and J 7 bases, leaving 12 bases between the germline ends. Germline V CDR1 and CDR2: SEHNR, FQNEAQ (reference sequence). CDR3 region: CASSFNLQGEAFF. CDR3 sequence (DNA): TGTGCCAGCAGCTTCAACTTACAGGGTGAAGCTTTCTTT.

V gene TRBV18 combines with J gene TRBJ2-7; 11 bases fit TRBD1. The length of the CDR3 is 15 residues. Germline V lookup: CDR1 KGHSH, CDR2 LQKENI. The trim removed 3 bases at V and 1 base at J, leaving 2 bases unmatched. DNA for the CDR3: TGTGCCAGCTCACCCGGGACAGGGGGGTCCTACGAGCAGTACTTC. Encoded protein: CASSPGTGGSYEQYF.

The chain has TRBV7-9 and TRBJ2-5, with D possibly being TRBD1 (6 bases). CDR1 and CDR2 (germline): SEHNR, FQNEAQ (reference sequence). Trimming removed 4 bases from V and 2 bases from J, with 11 bases in between. The CDR3 extends over 14 amino acids. CDR3 sequence: CASSSQGAQETQYF. In DNA form, the CDR3 reads TGTGCCAGCAGCTCACAGGGAGCTCAAGAGACCCAGTACTTC.